These T cell receptor beta chains were read from a single sample in a study of siplizumab effects on memory and regulatory T cells. Measured with immunoSEQ multiplex PCR; TCRdb has only the in-frame clones, and not every one. This table holds under 110,000 clones, around nine tenths found once. The sample was non-Treg CD4+ T cells sorted from blood. All receptors come from a human donor in good health. CDR3s include the opening cysteine and the closing phenylalanine or tryptophan.

TRBV7-3	CASSWAGTDTQYF
TRBV28	CASSEEVALWPQHF
TRBV6-1	CASSLRTSGYNEQFF
TRBV6-5	CASKKVGAYNEQFF
TRBV4-3	CASSRDSQETQYF
TRBV10-3	CAISGQREQETQYF
TRBV4-3	CTSSQLGLRDSYNEQFF
TRBV5-1	CASSLAQYRQETQYF
TRBV4-3	CASSQVLGQGISYGYTF
TRBV6-5	CASTPGQGLGEQYF
TRBV19	CASSIQSGMGEQFF
TRBV30	CAWSRGGETQYF
TRBV10-3	CAISDGDQETQYF
TRBV7-6	CASSSFPRGILTYEQYF
TRBV5-1	CASSLVGGEGTQYF
TRBV21-1	CASSGPSDRAYGYTF
TRBV9	CASSVGPGVGEETQYF
TRBV9	CASSPRGAAGGYNEQFF
TRBV19	CASQDKLETQYF
TRBV18	CASSPTGGHNEQFF
TRBV7-9	CASSLNWGGGTDTQYF
TRBV7-2	CASSLAVGKPYEQYF
TRBV30	CAWSPGFLYEQYF
TRBV2	CASLQTGTYNEQFF
TRBV6-6	CASSTPVGGRFIEYF
TRBV5-8	CASSWTNTGTEAFF
TRBV6-1	CASTDRGLGEAFF
TRBV21-1	CASSHGTLKGYTEAFF
TRBV6-5	CASSRGPNQPQHF
TRBV7-9	CASSLVKAGRSYEQYF
TRBV6-1	CASSEDGRGTPGSTIYF
TRBV7-3	CASSQSKQETQYF
TRBV11-3	CASSLDPSGNTIYF
TRBV12-1	CATSDGNTGELFF
TRBV5-4	CASSFAGVSTGELFF